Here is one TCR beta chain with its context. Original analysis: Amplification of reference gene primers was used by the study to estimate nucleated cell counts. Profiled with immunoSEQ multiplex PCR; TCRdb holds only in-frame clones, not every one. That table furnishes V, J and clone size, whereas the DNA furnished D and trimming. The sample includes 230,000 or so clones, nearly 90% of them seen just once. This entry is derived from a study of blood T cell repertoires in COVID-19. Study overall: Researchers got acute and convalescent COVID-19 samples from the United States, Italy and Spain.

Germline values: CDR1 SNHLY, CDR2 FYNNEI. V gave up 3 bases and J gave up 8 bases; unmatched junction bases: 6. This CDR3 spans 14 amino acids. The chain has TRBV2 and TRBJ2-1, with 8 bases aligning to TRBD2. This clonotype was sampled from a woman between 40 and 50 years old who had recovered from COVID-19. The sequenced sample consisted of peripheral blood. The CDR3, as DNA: TGTGCCAGCAGTGAGTTGGGACTAGACGATGAGCAGTTCTTC. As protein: CASSELGLDDEQFF.